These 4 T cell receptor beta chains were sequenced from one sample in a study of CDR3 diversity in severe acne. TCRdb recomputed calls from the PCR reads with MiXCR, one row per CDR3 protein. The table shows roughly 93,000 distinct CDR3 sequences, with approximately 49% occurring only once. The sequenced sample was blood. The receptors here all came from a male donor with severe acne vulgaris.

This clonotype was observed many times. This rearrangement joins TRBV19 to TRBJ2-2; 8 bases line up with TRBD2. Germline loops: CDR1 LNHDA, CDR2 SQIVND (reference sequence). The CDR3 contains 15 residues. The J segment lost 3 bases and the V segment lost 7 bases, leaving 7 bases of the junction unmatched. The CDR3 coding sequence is TGTGCCAGTATGGTCGCGGGAGGTGACACCGGGGAGCTGTTTTTT. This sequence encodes CASMVAGGDTGELFF.

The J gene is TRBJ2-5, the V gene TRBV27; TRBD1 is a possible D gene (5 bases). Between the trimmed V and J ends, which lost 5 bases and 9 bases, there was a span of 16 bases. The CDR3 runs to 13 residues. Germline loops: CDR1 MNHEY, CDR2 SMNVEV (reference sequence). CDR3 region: CASSITLGRPQYF. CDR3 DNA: TGTGCCAGCAGTATAACATTGGGGCGGCCCCAGTACTTC.

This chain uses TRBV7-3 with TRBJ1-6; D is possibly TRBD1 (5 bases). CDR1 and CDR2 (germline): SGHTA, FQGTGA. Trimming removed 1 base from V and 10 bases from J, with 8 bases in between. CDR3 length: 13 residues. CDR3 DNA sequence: TGTGCCAGCAGCTTAAGACAGAGCTCACCCCTCCACTTT. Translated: CASSLRQSSPLHF.

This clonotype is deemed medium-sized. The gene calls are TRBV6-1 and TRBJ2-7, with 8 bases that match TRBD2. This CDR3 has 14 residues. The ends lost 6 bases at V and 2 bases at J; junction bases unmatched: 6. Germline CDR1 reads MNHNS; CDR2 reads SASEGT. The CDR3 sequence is CASRAGTRTYEQYF. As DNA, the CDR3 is TGTGCCAGCAGGGCCGGGACTAGAACCTACGAGCAGTACTTC.